Listed here are 5 T cell receptor beta chains from one sample, sequenced in a study of CD8 T cells in Susac syndrome. When the RNA was reverse transcribed, random hexamers were used with an input of roughly 0.5 to 1 ug. TCRdb passed the immunoSEQ multiplex PCR reads through MiXCR, listing each CDR3 protein once. The sample shows around 130,000 distinct CDR3 sequences, approximately 94% of them seen only once. What was sequenced was CD4+ T cells from PBMCs. Receptor source: a human donor with multiple sclerosis.

A word on this clonotype: The junction and the germline gene differ at one end; a read error may be behind it. The chain links TRBV29-1 to TRBJ2-7; D is ambiguous. Looked up from germline, CDR1 is SQVTM and CDR2 is ANQGSEA. The CDR3 loop spans 13 amino acids. This CDR3 reads CSVEVGGSYGQYF. CDR3 nucleotide sequence: TGCAGCGTTGAGGTCGGCGGCTCCTACGGGCAGTACTTC.

The chain couples TRBV7-2 to TRBJ2-2; unclear D gene. The CDR3 has 11 amino acids. CDR1 SGHTA and CDR2 FQGNSA come from the germline V gene. The V and J ends lost 0 bases and 9 bases respectively, with 2 bases between them. The CDR3 nucleotides are TGTGCCAGCAGCTTAGCTCGGGAGCTGTTTTTT. It translates to CASSLARELFF. Drawing the rest from reference TRBV7-2 and TRBJ2-2, the complete variable domain is GAGVSQSPSNKVTEKGKDVELRCDPISGHTALYWYRQSLGQGLEFLIYFQGNSAPDKSGLPSDRFSAERTGGSVSTLTIQRTQQEDSAVYLCASSLARELFFGEGSRLTVL.

The chain joins TRBV15 to TRBJ1-2, with D tentatively TRBD1 (5 bases). V lost 3 bases and J lost 4, with 9 bases in between. CDR1 is LNHNV and CDR2 is YYDKDF in the germline V gene (reference sequence). The CDR3 consists of 13 residues. The CDR3 here is CATSRGPSYGYTF. CDR3 DNA: TGTGCCACCAGCAGGGGGCCCAGCTATGGCTACACCTTC.

V gene TRBV12-3 or TRBV12-4 combines with J gene TRBJ2-5, with D possibly being TRBD1 (5 bases). This CDR3 is 14 amino acids long. Trimming pared 6 bases from V and 4 bases from J, leaving 15 bases between. The CDR3 coding sequence is TGTGCCAGCAGGCGTACAGGATCCGGAGAGACCCAGTACTTC. Translating gives CASRRTGSGETQYF.

The V call is TRBV29-1, the J call TRBJ1-1, with D uncertain. Germline V gene lookup returns CDR1 SQVTM and CDR2 ANQGSEA. Trimming took 2 bases from V and 0 from J, leaving 7 bases between them. The length of the CDR3 is 13 residues. The CDR3 bases are TGCAGCGTTGAACGACTCCTGAACACTGAAGCTTTCTTT. Protein sequence: CSVERLLNTEAFF. The full variable domain, with the rest looked up from reference TRBV29-1 and TRBJ1-1, is SAVISQKPSRDICQRGTSLTIQCQVDSQVTMMFWYRQQPGQSLTLIATANQGSEATYESGFVIDKFPISRPNLTFSTLTVSNMSPEDSSIYLCSVERLLNTEAFFGQGTRLTVV.